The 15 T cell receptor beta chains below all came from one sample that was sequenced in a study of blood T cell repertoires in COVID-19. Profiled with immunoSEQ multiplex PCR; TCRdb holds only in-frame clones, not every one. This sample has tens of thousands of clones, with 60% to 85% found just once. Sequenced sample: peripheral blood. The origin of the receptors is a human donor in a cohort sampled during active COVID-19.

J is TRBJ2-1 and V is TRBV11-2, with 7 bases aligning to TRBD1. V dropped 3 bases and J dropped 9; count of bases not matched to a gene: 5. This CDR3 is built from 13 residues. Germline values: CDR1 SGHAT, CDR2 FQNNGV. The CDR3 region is CASSFVTGVEQFF. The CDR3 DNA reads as TGTGCCAGCAGCTTCGTTACAGGGGTTGAGCAGTTCTTC.

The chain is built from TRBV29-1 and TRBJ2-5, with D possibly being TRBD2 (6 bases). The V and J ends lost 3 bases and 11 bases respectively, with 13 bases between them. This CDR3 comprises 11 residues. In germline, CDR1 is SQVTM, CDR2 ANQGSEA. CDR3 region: CSVEAVGLQYF. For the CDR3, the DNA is TGCAGCGTTGAGGCGGTGGGACTTCAGTACTTC. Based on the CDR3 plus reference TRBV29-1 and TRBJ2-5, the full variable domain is SAVISQKPSRDICQRGTSLTIQCQVDSQVTMMFWYRQQPGQSLTLIATANQGSEATYESGFVIDKFPISRPNLTFSTLTVSNMSPEDSSIYLCSVEAVGLQYFGPGTRLLVL.

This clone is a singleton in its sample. The CDR3 DNA reads as TGTGCCAGTAGTCCCCCGGGGGTTCTGCGCAATGAGCAGTTCTTC. Translating it yields CASSPPGVLRNEQFF. J is TRBJ2-1 and V is TRBV19, with a possible D match to TRBD2 (6 bases). V was pared by 5 bases and J by 6 bases, with 17 bases between. There are 15 residues in the CDR3. Germline CDR1 reads LNHDA; CDR2 reads SQIVND (reference sequence).

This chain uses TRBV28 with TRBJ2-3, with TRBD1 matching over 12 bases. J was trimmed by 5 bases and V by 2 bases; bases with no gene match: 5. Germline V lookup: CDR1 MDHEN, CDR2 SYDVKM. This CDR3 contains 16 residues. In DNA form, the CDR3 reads TGTGCCAGCAGTTTAGGGGGACAGGGGGCAGGAGATACGCAGTATTTT. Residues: CASSLGGQGAGDTQYF.

The CDR3 bases are TGTGCCAGCAGTTACGGAGTATTGAACACTGAAGCTTTCTTT. It is translated as CASSYGVLNTEAFF. V is TRBV6-5 and J is TRBJ1-1; D ambiguous. CDR3 length equals 14 residues. V was clipped by 2 bases and J by 0 bases, with 7 bases between them. Per germline, CDR1 MNHEY and CDR2 SVGAGI.

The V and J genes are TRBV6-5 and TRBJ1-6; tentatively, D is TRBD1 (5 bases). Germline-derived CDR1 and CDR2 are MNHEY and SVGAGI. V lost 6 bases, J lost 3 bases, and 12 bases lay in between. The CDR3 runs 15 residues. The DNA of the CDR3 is TGTGCCAGCAGCCTAGGGGCCCACTATAATTCACCCCTCCACTTT. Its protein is CASSLGAHYNSPLHF.

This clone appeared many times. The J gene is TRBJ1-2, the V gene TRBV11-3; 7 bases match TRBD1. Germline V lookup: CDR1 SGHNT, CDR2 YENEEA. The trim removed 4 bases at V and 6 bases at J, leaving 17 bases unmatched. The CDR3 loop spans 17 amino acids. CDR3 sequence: CASSSYRKTGAEDGYTF. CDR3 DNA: TGTGCCAGCAGCTCCTACCGCAAAACAGGGGCGGAAGATGGCTACACCTTC.

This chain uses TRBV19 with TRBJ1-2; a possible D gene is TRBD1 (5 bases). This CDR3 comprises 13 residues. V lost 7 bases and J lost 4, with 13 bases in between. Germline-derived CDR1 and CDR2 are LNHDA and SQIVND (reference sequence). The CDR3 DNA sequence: TGTGCCAGTACCATAAACAGGTTCTATGGCTACACCTTC. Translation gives CASTINRFYGYTF. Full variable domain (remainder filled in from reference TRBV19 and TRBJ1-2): DGGITQSPKYLFRKEGQNVTLSCEQNLNHDAMYWYRQDPGQGLRLIYYSQIVNDFQKGDIAEGYSVSREKKESFPLTVTSAQKNPTAFYLCASTINRFYGYTFGSGTRLTVV.

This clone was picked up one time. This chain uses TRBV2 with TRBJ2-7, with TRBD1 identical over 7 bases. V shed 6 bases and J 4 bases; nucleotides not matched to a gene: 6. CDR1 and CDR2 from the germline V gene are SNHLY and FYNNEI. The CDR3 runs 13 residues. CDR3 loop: CASSVDREYEQYF. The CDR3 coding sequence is TGTGCCAGCAGCGTTGACAGGGAGTACGAGCAGTACTTC.

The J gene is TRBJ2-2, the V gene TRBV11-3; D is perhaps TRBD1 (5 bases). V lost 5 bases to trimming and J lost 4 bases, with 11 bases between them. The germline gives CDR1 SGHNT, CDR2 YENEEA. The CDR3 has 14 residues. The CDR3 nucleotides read TGTGCCAGCAGCCTCGGACATTCCACCGGGGAGCTGTTTTTT. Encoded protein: CASSLGHSTGELFF.

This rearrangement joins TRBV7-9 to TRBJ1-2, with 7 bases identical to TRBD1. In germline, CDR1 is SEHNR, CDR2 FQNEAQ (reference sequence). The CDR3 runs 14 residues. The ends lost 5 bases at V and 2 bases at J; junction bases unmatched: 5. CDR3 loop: CASSLTGVNYGYTF. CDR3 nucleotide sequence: TGTGCCAGCAGCCTAACAGGGGTGAACTATGGCTACACCTTC.

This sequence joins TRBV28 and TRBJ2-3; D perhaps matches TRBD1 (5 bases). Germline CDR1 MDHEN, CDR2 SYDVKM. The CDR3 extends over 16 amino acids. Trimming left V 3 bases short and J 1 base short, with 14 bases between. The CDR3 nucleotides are TGTGCCAGCAGTTTTGGGGCGGTGTACGGCACAGATACGCAGTATTTT. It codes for CASSFGAVYGTDTQYF.

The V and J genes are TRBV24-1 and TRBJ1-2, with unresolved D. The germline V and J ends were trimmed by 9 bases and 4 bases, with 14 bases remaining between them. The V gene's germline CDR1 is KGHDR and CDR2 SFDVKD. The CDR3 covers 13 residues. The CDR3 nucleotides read TGTGCCACCTCTGGAGGTGCCTTCTATGGCTACACCTTC. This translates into CATSGGAFYGYTF.

CDR3 in amino acids: CAISGELAEWNEQFF. CDR3 DNA sequence: TGTGCCATCAGTGGTGAGCTAGCGGAGTGGAATGAGCAGTTCTTC. The chain combines TRBV10-3 with TRBJ2-1, with TRBD2 matching 7 bases. V trimming: 4 bases; J trimming: 7 bases; junction bases outside the gene matches: 10. The CDR3 sequence is 15 residues long. Germline assignment: CDR1 ENHRY and CDR2 SYGVKD.

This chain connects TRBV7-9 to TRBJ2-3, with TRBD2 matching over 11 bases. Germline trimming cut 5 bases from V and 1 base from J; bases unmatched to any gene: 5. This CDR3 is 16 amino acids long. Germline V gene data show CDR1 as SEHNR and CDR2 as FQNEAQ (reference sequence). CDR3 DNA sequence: TGTGCCAGCAGCCGCGGGACTAGCGGCCGCACAGATACGCAGTATTTT. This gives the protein CASSRGTSGRTDTQYF.